The rows below give T cell receptor beta chains drawn from one sample of a study of cytomegalovirus exposure and HLA in healthy donors. TCRdb's table, derived via immunoSEQ multiplex PCR, lists solely in-frame clones and lacks some. The data show some 85,000 clones, about 96% seen once. The sample was PBMCs. The receptor set was obtained from a woman between 18 and 30 years old in good health and CMV-seronegative. Both conserved end residues are part of each CDR3. A D gene is named only where the DNA matches it firmly. Size tells how often a clone was seen (once, few, many) or the class of an expanded clone, and some rows leave it out.

TRBJ2-3 | - | TRBV10-3 | TRBD1 | TGTGCCATCAGCTCGATGCAGGGGGCAGATACGCAGTATTTT | CAISSMQGADTQYF
TRBJ2-7 | - | TRBV7-9 | TRBD2 | TGTGCCAGCAGCTTAGGGGTGGGGGGACTAGCGGGCAAATACGAGCAGTACTTC | CASSLGVGGLAGKYEQYF
TRBJ2-1 | - | TRBV6-6 | TRBD2 | TGTGCCGTCTTGCGGGAGGGCCTGGTCAATGAGCAGTTCTTC | CAVLREGLVNEQFF
TRBJ1-5 | - | TRBV7-8 | TRBD1 | TGTGCCAGCAGCCAGGGACAGGGTCAGCCCCAGCATTTT | CASSQGQGQPQHF
TRBJ2-7 | - | TRBV19 | TRBD1 | TGTGCCAGTAGCAGGGGGACAGGGCCCTACGAGCAGTACTTC | CASSRGTGPYEQYF
TRBJ2-1 | - | TRBV6-5 | TRBD2 | TGTGCCAGCAGTTACGCACTAGCGAATGAGCAGTTCTTC | CASSYALANEQFF
TRBJ1-1 | - | TRBV27 | TRBD1 | TGTGCCAGCAGTGTTGGACAGGGGAGCGTGAACACTGAAGCTTTCTTT | CASSVGQGSVNTEAFF
TRBJ2-7 | - | TRBV9 | TRBD2 | TGTGCCAGCAGCGTAGGCCCCGGACTAGCGGGAGGGGCGACCTACGAGCAGTACTTC | CASSVGPGLAGGATYEQYF
TRBJ2-1 | - | TRBV6-5 | - | TGTGCCAGCAGTCTCGCCGAGTCCTACAATGAGCAGTTCTTC | CASSLAESYNEQFF
TRBJ1-1 | - | TRBV5-6 | - | TGTGCCAGCAGCTTATGGGGGCGCCAGGTGAACACTGAAGCTTTCTTT | CASSLWGRQVNTEAFF
TRBJ2-3 | - | TRBV13 | - | TGTGCCAGCAGCACGGACTCCGATAGCACAGATACGCAGTATTTT | CASSTDSDSTDTQYF
TRBJ2-5 | - | TRBV7-7 | TRBD1 | TGTGCTAGCAGCTTAGGGGGACAGCATGAGACCCAGTACTTC | CASSLGGQHETQYF
TRBJ2-2 | - | TRBV5-1 | TRBD2 | TGCGCCAGCAGCATACTAGCGGGAGGCACCGGGGAGCTGTTTTTT | CASSILAGGTGELFF
TRBJ2-2 | - | TRBV7-6 | TRBD1 | TGTGCCAGCAGCCACCCCCTACAGGGGTCGACCGGGGAGCTGTTTTTT | CASSHPLQGSTGELFF
TRBJ2-5 | once | TRBV5-1 | TRBD2 | TGCGCCAGCAGCTCCTTAGCGGGAGACTTAGAGACCCAGTACTTC | CASSSLAGDLETQYF
TRBJ2-7 | - | TRBV11-2 | - | TGTGCCAGTAGCTTTAACCGGGACACCTACTACGAGCAGTACTTC | CASSFNRDTYYEQYF
TRBJ1-1 | - | TRBV5-3 | TRBD1 | TGTGCCAGAAGCGAGGGGACAGTAAACACTGAAGCTTTCTTT | CARSEGTVNTEAFF
TRBJ2-7 | - | TRBV6-6 | - | TGTGCCAGCAGAGAGGTGGGACTCTACGAGCAGTACTTC | CASREVGLYEQYF
TRBJ2-7 | - | TRBV28 | TRBD1 | TGTGCCAGCAGTCCCCGGGACAGGGGCGGATACGAGCAGTACTTC | CASSPRDRGGYEQYF
TRBJ2-7 | - | TRBV29-1 | TRBD1 | TGCAGCGTTGAACCGGGACAGGGAGACTACGAGCAGTACTTC | CSVEPGQGDYEQYF
TRBJ1-1 | - | TRBV18 | - | TGTGCCAGCTCACCAAGTACAACTGAAGCTTTCTTT | CASSPSTTEAFF
TRBJ2-7 | - | TRBV6-5 | - | TGTGCCAGCAGTTACTCCCATAGCTACGAGCAGTACTTC | CASSYSHSYEQYF
TRBJ1-3 | - | TRBV5-1 | TRBD1 | TGCGCCAGCAGCTACACTGGACAGGGTGGAAACACCATATATTTT | CASSYTGQGGNTIYF
TRBJ2-7 | - | TRBV19 | TRBD1 | TGTGCCAGTAGTATAGCTGGACAGGGTTCCTACGAGCAGTACTTC | CASSIAGQGSYEQYF
TRBJ1-2 | - | TRBV19 | - | TGTGCCAGTGAAGGCCGCGGAGGGGCTGGGAACTATGGCTACACCTTC | CASEGRGGAGNYGYTF
TRBJ2-1 | - | TRBV27 | - | TGTGCCAGCAGTTTTAAGAGCAACTCCTACAATGAGCAGTTCTTC | CASSFKSNSYNEQFF
TRBJ2-7 | - | TRBV4-1 | - | TGCGCCAGCAGCCAAGACCATTTTTTCGAGCAGTACTTC | CASSQDHFFEQYF
TRBJ1-3 | - | TRBV6-6 | - | TGTGCCAGCAGTTATAACAACGGAAACACCATATATTTT | CASSYNNGNTIYF
TRBJ2-7 | - | TRBV18 | - | TGTGCCAGCTCCCCCCCCAGGGAATCCTACGAGCAGTACTTC | CASSPPRESYEQYF
TRBJ2-7 | - | TRBV14 | - | TGTGCCAGCAGCCAAGTTTCCGGCGAGCAGTACTTC | CASSQVSGEQYF
TRBJ1-4 | once | TRBV5-1 | TRBD1 | TGCGCCAGCAGCTTGTTCGGGACAGCAAATGAAAAACTGTTTTTT | CASSLFGTANEKLFF
TRBJ2-3 | - | TRBV18 | - | TGTGCCAGCTCACTCGGAGGGCCTGGTGCCACAGATACGCAGTATTTT | CASSLGGPGATDTQYF
TRBJ2-3 | - | TRBV13 | - | TGTGCCAGCAGCTTAGGGAGGCGGGACCTATCCACAGATACGCAGTATTTT | CASSLGRRDLSTDTQYF
TRBJ1-5 | - | TRBV6-4 | - | TGTGCCAGCACTCCCGAGGTCGGTCAGCCCCAGCATTTT | CASTPEVGQPQHF
TRBJ2-7 | - | TRBV5-1 | TRBD2 | TGCGCCAGCAGCTTGGAACTAGCGGGAGTCAGGAACGAGCAGTACTTC | CASSLELAGVRNEQYF
TRBJ2-5 | - | TRBV5-4 | TRBD1 | TGTGCCAGCAGCCCTAGGACAGGGCCGTTTCAAGAGACCCAGTACTTC | CASSPRTGPFQETQYF
TRBJ1-1 | - | TRBV2 | - | TGTGCCAGCAGCTACGTAAACACTGAAGCTTTCTTT | CASSYVNTEAFF
TRBJ2-2 | - | TRBV10-1 | - | TGCGCCAGCAGCGTCAGGGACTTCGAGAACACCGGGGAGCTGTTTTTT | CASSVRDFENTGELFF
TRBJ1-2 | - | TRBV5-1 | TRBD1 | TGCGCCAGCAGCTTCCGGGACAGGGGTTCGTACTATGGCTACACCTTC | CASSFRDRGSYYGYTF
TRBJ2-3 | - | TRBV18 | - | TGTGCCAGCTCACCCCTATCAGATACGCAGTATTTT | CASSPLSDTQYF
TRBJ2-7 | - | TRBV18 | - | TGTGCCAGCTCACCCGAACGAGATCAGGGAACCTACGAGCAGTACTTC | CASSPERDQGTYEQYF
TRBJ2-3 | - | TRBV19 | - | TGTGCCAGTGGTACAGGGCGTCCCTTCACAGATACGCAGTATTTT | CASGTGRPFTDTQYF
TRBJ2-4 | - | TRBV13 | - | TGTGCCAGCAGCTTAATAACAGGCCCTCAATCCGGGGCCAAAAACATTCAGTACTTC | CASSLITGPQSGAKNIQYF
TRBJ2-1 | - | TRBV7-2 | - | TGTGCCAGCAGCTCCACTAGCAATGAGCAGTTCTTC | CASSSTSNEQFF
TRBJ2-3 | - | TRBV5-4 | TRBD2 | TGTGCCAGCAGCCTCCCTGCGGGAGTAGATGATACGCAGTATTTT | CASSLPAGVDDTQYF